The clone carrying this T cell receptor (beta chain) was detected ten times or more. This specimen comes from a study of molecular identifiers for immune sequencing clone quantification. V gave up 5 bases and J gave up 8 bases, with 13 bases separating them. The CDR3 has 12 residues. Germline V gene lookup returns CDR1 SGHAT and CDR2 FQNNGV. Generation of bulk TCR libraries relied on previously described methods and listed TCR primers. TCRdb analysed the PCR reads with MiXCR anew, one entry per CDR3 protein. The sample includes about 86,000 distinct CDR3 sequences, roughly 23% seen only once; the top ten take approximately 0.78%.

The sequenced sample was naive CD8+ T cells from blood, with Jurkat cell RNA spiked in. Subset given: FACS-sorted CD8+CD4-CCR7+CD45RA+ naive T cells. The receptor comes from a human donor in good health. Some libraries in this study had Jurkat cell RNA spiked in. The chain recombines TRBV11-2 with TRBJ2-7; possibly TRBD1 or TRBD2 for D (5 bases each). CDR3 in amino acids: CASSLTRDQQYF. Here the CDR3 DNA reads TGTGCCAGCAGCCTTACCCGGGACCAGCAGTACTTC. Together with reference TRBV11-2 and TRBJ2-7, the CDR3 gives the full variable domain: EAGVAQSPRYKIIEKRQSVAFWCNPISGHATLYWYQQILGQGPKLLIQFQNNGVVDDSQLPKDRFSAERLKGVDSTLKIQPAKLEDSAVYLCASSLTRDQQYFGPGTRLTVT.